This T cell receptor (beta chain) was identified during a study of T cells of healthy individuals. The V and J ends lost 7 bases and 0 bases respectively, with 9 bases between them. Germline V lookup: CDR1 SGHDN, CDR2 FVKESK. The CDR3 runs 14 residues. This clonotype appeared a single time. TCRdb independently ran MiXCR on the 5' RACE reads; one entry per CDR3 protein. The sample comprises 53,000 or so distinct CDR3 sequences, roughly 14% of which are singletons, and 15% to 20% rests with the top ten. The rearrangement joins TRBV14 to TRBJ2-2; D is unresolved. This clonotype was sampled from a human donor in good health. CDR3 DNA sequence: TGTGCCAGCAACCAGGCCCCGAACACCGGGGAGCTGTTTTTT. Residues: CASNQAPNTGELFF.